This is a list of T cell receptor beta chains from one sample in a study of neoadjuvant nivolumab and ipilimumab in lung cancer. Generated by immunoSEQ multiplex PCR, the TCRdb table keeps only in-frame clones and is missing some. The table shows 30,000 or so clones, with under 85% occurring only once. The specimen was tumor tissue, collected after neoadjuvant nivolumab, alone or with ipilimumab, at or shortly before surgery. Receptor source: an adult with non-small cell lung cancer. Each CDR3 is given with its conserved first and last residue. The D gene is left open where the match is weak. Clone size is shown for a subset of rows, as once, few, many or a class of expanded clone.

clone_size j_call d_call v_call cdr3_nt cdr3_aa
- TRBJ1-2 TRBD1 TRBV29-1 TGCAGCGCCGACGGGGACAGCAACTATGGCTACACCTTC CSADGDSNYGYTF
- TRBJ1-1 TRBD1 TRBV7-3 TGTGCCAGCAGCTTAGGGACAGGGGGCACGCACACTGAAGCTTTCTTT CASSLGTGGTHTEAFF
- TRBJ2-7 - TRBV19 TGTGCCAGTAGTATAGACGGCACCTACGAGCAGTACTTC CASSIDGTYEQYF
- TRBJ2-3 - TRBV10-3 TGTGCCATCAGTGAAGAGAGGGCAGGGGGGGCAGATACGCAGTATTTT CAISEERAGGADTQYF
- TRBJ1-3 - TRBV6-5 TGTGCCAGCAGTTCCTCTAAGAGGGACACCATATATTTT CASSSSKRDTIYF
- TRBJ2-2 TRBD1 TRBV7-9 TGTGCCAGCAGCCAGAAAGGGGGCGACACCGGGGAGCTGTTTTTT CASSQKGGDTGELFF
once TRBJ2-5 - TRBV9 TGTGCCAGCAGCGTAATGAACCGGGAAGAAGAGACCCAGTACTTC CASSVMNREEETQYF
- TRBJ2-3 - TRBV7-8 TGTGCCAGCAGTCAATACAGTAACACAGATACGCAGTATTTT CASSQYSNTDTQYF
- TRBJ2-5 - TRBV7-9 TGTGCCAGCAGCACAGGGACTCAAGAGACCCAGTACTTC CASSTGTQETQYF
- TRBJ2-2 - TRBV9 TGTGCCAGCAGCGGCGAGGGGAACACCGGGGAGCTGTTTTTT CASSGEGNTGELFF
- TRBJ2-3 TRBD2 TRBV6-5 TGTGCCAGCGCGGGAGGGGGCCGCCTTGGAGATACGCAGTATTTT CASAGGGRLGDTQYF
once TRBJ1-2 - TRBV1 TGCAACTCAGAGGGACCGCTCTATGGCTACACCTTC CNSEGPLYGYTF
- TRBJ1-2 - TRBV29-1 TGCAGCGTTGAAGTCCCAAGAGGCGGCTACACCTTC CSVEVPRGGYTF
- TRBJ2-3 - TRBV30 TGTGCCTGGAGTGCCAGCACAGATACGCAGTATTTT CAWSASTDTQYF
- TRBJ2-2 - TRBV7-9 TGTGCCAGCAGCTTTATGGGGGCCCAGACCGGGGAGCTGTTTTTT CASSFMGAQTGELFF
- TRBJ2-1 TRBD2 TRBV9 TGTGCCAGCAGCGTAGATCTAGCGGGAGCGGATGAGCAGTTCTTC CASSVDLAGADEQFF
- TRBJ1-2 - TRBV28 TGTGCCAGCAGTTTCAACGGGGGTGGCTACACCTTC CASSFNGGGYTF
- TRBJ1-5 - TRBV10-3 TGTGCCATCAGTGCGGTTGGACAGCAAAATCAGCCCCAGCATTTT CAISAVGQQNQPQHF
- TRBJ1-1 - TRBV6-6 TGTGCCACGAAACATGGAGAGACTGAAGCTTTCTTT CATKHGETEAFF
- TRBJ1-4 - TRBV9 TGTGCCAGCAGCCCAACAGGGCACAATGAAAAACTGTTTTTT CASSPTGHNEKLFF
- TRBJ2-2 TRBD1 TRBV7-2 TGTGCCAGCAGCCTGGGACAGGGTGACACCGGGGAGCTGTTTTTT CASSLGQGDTGELFF
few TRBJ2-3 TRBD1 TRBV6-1 TGTGCCAGCAGATCTCTGACAGGGTTAGATACGCAGTATTTT CASRSLTGLDTQYF
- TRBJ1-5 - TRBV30 TGTGCAACAAGCATCGGGACGGATTATCAGCCCCAGCATTTT CATSIGTDYQPQHF
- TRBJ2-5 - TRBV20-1 TGCAGTGCTTTCCAAGAGACCCAGTACTTC CSAFQETQYF
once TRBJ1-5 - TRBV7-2 TGTGCCAGCAGCCCTTTCTATAGCAATCAGCCCCAGCATTTT CASSPFYSNQPQHF
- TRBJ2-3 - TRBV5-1 TGCGCCAGCAGCTGGGGGTTTCAAGATACGCAGTATTTT CASSWGFQDTQYF
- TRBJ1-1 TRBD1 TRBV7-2 TGTGCCAGCAGCCCGGCATCGGACAGGCATGCTTTCTTT CASSPASDRHAFF
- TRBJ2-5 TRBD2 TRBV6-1 TGTGCCAGCAGGAGACTAGCCGCGCCGGAGACCCAGTACTTC CASRRLAAPETQYF
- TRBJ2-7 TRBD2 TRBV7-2 TGTGCCAGCAGCCGGGGACTAGTAGGGAACGAGCAGTACTTC CASSRGLVGNEQYF
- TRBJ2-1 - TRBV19 TGTGCCAGTAGTATAGCTGCTAGCGACTACAATGAGCAGTTCTTC CASSIAASDYNEQFF
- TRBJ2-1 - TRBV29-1 TGCAGCGTTGGGGGGGGGCTAGCGGCGTACAATGAGCAGTTCTTC CSVGGGLAAYNEQFF
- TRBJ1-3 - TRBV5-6 TGTGCCAGCAGCTTGAACAGCCTCTCTGGAAACACCATATATTTT CASSLNSLSGNTIYF
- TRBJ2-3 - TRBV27 TGTGCCAGCAGTACCAACACAGATACGCAGTATTTT CASSTNTDTQYF
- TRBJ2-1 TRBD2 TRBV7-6 TGTGCCAGCAGCTACCCCTCGGGTAGCGGGAGTCAAGATGAGCAGTTCTTC CASSYPSGSGSQDEQFF
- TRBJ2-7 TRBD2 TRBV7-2 TGTGCCAGCAGCCGAAGCGGGATTCCCTACGAGCAGTACTTC CASSRSGIPYEQYF
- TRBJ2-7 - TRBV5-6 TGTGCCAGCAGTTTCCCGCCGCGGGGAGGCGAGCAGTACTTC CASSFPPRGGEQYF
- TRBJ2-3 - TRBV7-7 TGTGCTAGCAGCTTAGAACCAGCGCCAGATACGCAGTATTTT CASSLEPAPDTQYF
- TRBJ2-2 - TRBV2 TGTGCCAGCAGAGTCAGGAGCGGGGAGCTGTTTTTT CASRVRSGELFF
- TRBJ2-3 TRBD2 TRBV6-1 TGTGCCAGCGGAGGTGGTTTAGCGGGAGATACGCAGTATTTT CASGGGLAGDTQYF
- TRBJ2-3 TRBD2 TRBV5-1 TGCGCCAGCAGCTACGACTCTAGCGGAGCTAGCACAGATACGCAGTATTTT CASSYDSSGASTDTQYF